This T cell receptor beta chain was found in a study of CD8 T cells in Susac syndrome (dated by TCRdb to between 2018 and 2020). About the study as a whole: Of the Susac syndrome patients who were sequenced, under ten were in clinical remission while about 6 had clinically active disease. At blood withdrawal, Susac syndrome patients were therapy-naive, treated with corticosteroids (with IVIg additionally given to some), or treated with IVIg alone. Whether CD8+ T cell activation and differentiation in Susac syndrome was antigen driven was tested using repertoire sequencing. Clonality of the CD8+ T cell repertoire was compared between more than 10 healthy donors, roughly 14 Susac syndrome patients and under 16 multiple sclerosis patients. Results the study describes overall, beyond this receptor: Looking at Susac-specific public clones, the researchers identified approximately 15 in the total CD8+ repertoire and roughly 5 in the CD8+ TEMRA repertoire. Susac syndrome CD8+ repertoires showed clonal expansion, highest in CD8+ TEMRA cells and greater in clinically active than remitting patients. The number of individuals in the TCR sequencing and HLA analysis was recognized as being relatively small.

RNA was extracted with the RNeasy kit and 0.5 to 1 ug was reverse transcribed using random hexamers. The immunoSEQ multiplex PCR assay, which covers 54 Vbeta and 13 Jbeta segments, was used to amplify TCR beta CDR3 regions. To correct PCR amplification bias, a synthetic template baseline was used for both primer optimization and computational correction. As for the original processing: Reads were annotated to V, D and J genes per IMGT and analyzed with immunoSEQ Analyzer, keeping only productive sequences. Clonality was calculated as one minus the Shannon entropy normalized by log2 of the number of productive unique sequences. For each patient and control, public and private clones were evaluated among the 100 most prevalent clones. A clone was defined as Susac-specific if it was absent from the healthy and MS cohorts, from 950 to 1,300 published viral clones and from other ImmuneACCESS disease sequences. The public reads were reprocessed in TCRdb via fastp at Q25 and MiXCR, keeping in-frame beta chains. A single entry per CDR3 protein holds the most common genes and DNA from its merged rows. The V and J calls follow TCRdb's processing rather than the paper's. The sample table records 95,000 to 150,000 distinct CDR3 sequences; around 94% of these occur just once. Of the sample, about 0.29% falls within the top ten clones.

Points on this clonotype: No antigen is known for it. Base quality data are lacking; no much larger clone is found one base away.

The germline V gene supplies CDR1 SGHDT and CDR2 YYEEEE. The CDR3 measures 16 amino acids from cysteine to phenylalanine. The entry retains the CDR3 DNA only, 48 bases that are in frame from base 1. Deletion took 0 bases off V and 2 bases off J, with a span of 9 bases between the germline ends. Peripheral blood CD8+ and CD4+ T cells from healthy donors, Susac syndrome patients and multiple sclerosis patients were profiled using high-throughput TCR beta sequencing. The Susac syndrome patients fulfilled recently defined diagnostic criteria for either definite or probable disease. CD8+ TEMRA cells were enriched by FACS, while bulk CD8+ and CD4+ T cells were purified by magnetic negative isolation. Blood was drawn into EDTA tubes, processed within 24 hours, and PBMCs were isolated by density gradient centrifugation. PBMCs intended for TCR sequencing were cryopreserved in liquid nitrogen and were subsequently thawed in a 37 degrees C water bath. Purity of sorted or isolated CD4+, CD8+ and CD8+ TEMRA cells was at least 90%.

The specimen sequenced was CD8+ T cells from PBMCs. The rearranged segments are TRBV5-6 and TRBJ2-6; too little of a D gene remains to name it. The TCR comes from a human donor with Susac syndrome. The CDR3 in this case is CASSLGAEAGANVLTF. The nucleotide sequence reads as follows: TGTGCCAGCAGCTTGGGGGCCGAAGCTGGGGCCAACGTCCTGACTTTC.